This entry describes one T cell receptor beta chain. The data were obtained in a study of cytomegalovirus exposure and HLA in healthy donors. V trimming: 3 bases; J trimming: 1 base; junction bases outside the gene matches: 3. This CDR3 has 15 amino acids. Germline CDR1 is MDHEN and CDR2 is SYDVKM. The PCR was carried out with 60 Vbeta primers and 13 Jbeta primers. TCRdb's copy holds only in-frame clones and misses some; the assay was immunoSEQ multiplex PCR. This table has about 160,000 clones, approximately 81% appearing once. Sequenced sample: PBMCs. The receptor's source is a boy aged 2 to 10 in good health and CMV-seronegative. The rearrangement links TRBV28 to TRBJ2-7; the match to TRBD2 covers 10 bases. As DNA, the CDR3 is TGTGCCAGCAGTTTCGGACTAGCGGAGTCCTACGAGCAGTACTTC. Translation gives CASSFGLAESYEQYF.